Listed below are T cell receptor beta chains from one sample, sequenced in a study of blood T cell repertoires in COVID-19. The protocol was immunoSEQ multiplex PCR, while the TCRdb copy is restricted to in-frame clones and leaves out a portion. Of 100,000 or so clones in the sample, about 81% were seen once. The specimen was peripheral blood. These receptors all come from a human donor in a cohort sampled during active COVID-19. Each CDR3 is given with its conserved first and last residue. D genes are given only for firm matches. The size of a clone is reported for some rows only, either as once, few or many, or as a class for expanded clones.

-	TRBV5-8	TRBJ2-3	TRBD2	TGTGCCAGCAGCTTGGGGCTAGCGGGGGGGTTCGGCACAGATACGCAGTATTTT	CASSLGLAGGFGTDTQYF
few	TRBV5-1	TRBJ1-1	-	TGCGCCAGCAGCTCTGCGTCCTACACTGAAGCTTTCTTT	CASSSASYTEAFF
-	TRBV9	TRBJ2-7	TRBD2	TGTGCCAGCAGCCCTCGCGGGGGAAGCTCCTACGAGCAGTACTTC	CASSPRGGSSYEQYF
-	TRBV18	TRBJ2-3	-	TGTGCCAGCTCAGCAGCGGGTCCGCCCACAGATACGCAGTATTTT	CASSAAGPPTDTQYF
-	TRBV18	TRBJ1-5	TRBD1	TGTGCCAGCTCACTCGGACAGGGAAGTCAGCCCCAGCATTTT	CASSLGQGSQPQHF
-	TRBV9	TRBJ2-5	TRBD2	TGTGCCAGCAGCGTCACTAGCGGGGACCAGACCCAGTACTTC	CASSVTSGDQTQYF
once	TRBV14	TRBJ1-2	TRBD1	TGTGCCAGCAGCCAAGGTTCGACAGGGGGTCCTAACTATGGCTACACCTTC	CASSQGSTGGPNYGYTF
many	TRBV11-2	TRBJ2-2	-	TGTGCCAGCAGCAGCCCCAGGGGAACCGGGGAGCTGTTTTTT	CASSSPRGTGELFF
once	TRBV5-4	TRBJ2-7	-	TGTGCCAGCAGCCCTGAGCCTAGACCTAAGGTCGAGCAGTACTTC	CASSPEPRPKVEQYF
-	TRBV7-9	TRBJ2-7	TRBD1	TGTGCCAGCAGCCTGGACAGGGGGCTTCAGGAGCAGTACTTC	CASSLDRGLQEQYF
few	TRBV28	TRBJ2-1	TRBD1	TGTGCCAGCATATCCGGGACAGGGCTATACAATGAGCAGTTCTTC	CASISGTGLYNEQFF
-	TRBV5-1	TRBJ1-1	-	TGCGCCAGCACCCAGACAGTGGGGAACACTGAAGCTTTCTTT	CASTQTVGNTEAFF
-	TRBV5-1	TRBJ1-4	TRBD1	TGCGCCAGCAGCATGGGGGACAGGTTTTTTGCTAATGAAAAACTGTTTTTT	CASSMGDRFFANEKLFF
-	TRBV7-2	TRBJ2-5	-	TGTGCCAGCAGCTCCCGACTAGTCCGGGGGACCCAGTACTTC	CASSSRLVRGTQYF
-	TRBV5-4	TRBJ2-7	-	TGTGCCAGCAGCTCTTCGGGGAACGAGCAGTACTTC	CASSSSGNEQYF
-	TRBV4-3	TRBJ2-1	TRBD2	TGCGCCAGCAGCCAAGCCCACGTCAGCGGGGGGGCCTCCTACAATGAGCAGTTCTTC	CASSQAHVSGGASYNEQFF
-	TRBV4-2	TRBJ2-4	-	TGTGCCAGCAGCCAAGATCTCGGGTCAGCCAAAAACATTCAGTACTTC	CASSQDLGSAKNIQYF
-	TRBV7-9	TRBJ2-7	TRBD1	TGTGCCAGCAGCCGTATTGCGGCAGGGGGATACTACGAGCAGTACTTC	CASSRIAAGGYYEQYF
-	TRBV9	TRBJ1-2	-	TGTGCCAGCAGCGTAATGGGCAGTCCTAACTATGGCTACACCTTC	CASSVMGSPNYGYTF
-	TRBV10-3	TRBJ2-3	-	TGTGCCATCAGTGAAACAGCTAGCACAGATACGCAGTATTTT	CAISETASTDTQYF
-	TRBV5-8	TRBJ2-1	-	TGTGCCAGCAGGCGGCAGGGGCCTAGCTCCTACAATGAGCAGTTCTTC	CASRRQGPSSYNEQFF
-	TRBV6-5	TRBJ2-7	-	TGTGCCAGCAACCGGGGTTCGGACTCCTACGAGCAGTACTTC	CASNRGSDSYEQYF
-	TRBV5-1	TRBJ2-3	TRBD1	TGCGCCAGCAGCTACTCCGGGACAGGGATTTCAGATACGCAGTATTTT	CASSYSGTGISDTQYF
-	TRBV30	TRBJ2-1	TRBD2	TGTGCCTGGACTAGCGGGGCCTCCTACAATGAGCAGTTCTTC	CAWTSGASYNEQFF
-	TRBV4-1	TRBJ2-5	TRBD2	TGCGCCAGCAGCCAAGATTCGTCTAGCGGGGGCCGAGAGACCCAGTACTTC	CASSQDSSSGGRETQYF
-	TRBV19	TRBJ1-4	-	TGTGCCAGTAGTCGGGCGGGACGGATTAATGAAAAACTGTTTTTT	CASSRAGRINEKLFF
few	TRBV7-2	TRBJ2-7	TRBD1	TGTGCCAGCAGCTCGCGTACAGGGGATCACGAGCAGTACTTC	CASSSRTGDHEQYF
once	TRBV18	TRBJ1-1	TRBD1	TGTGCCAGCTCACCAGACAGGGTTATGAACACTGAAGCTTTCTTT	CASSPDRVMNTEAFF
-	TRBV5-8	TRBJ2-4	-	TGTGCCAGCAGCTTGGAACAGTTAGCCAAAAACATTCAGTACTTC	CASSLEQLAKNIQYF
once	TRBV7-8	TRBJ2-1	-	TGTGCCAGCAGCCCCCCGGTGTGGCTAGGATACTCCAATGAGCAGTTCTTC	CASSPPVWLGYSNEQFF
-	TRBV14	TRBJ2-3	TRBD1	TGTGCCAGCAGCCAAGATAGGACAGGACTTCGCACAGATACGCAGTATTTT	CASSQDRTGLRTDTQYF
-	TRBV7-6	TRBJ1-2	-	TGTGCCAGCAGCAAGCAAAATAACTATGGCTACACCTTC	CASSKQNNYGYTF
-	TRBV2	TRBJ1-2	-	TGTGCCAGCAGCCGGGACATTGGAGTAAATTATGGCTACACCTTC	CASSRDIGVNYGYTF
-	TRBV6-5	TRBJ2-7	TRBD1	TGTGCCAGCAGACGGACAGGGAATGGCGGCTACGAGCAGTACTTC	CASRRTGNGGYEQYF
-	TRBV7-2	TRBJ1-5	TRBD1	TGTGCCAGCAGCGCACAGGGGGGGGGCAATCAGCCCCAGCATTTT	CASSAQGGGNQPQHF
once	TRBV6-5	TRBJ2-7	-	TGTGCCAGCAGTTATATAGGGGGAAGCTCCTACGAGCAGTACTTC	CASSYIGGSSYEQYF
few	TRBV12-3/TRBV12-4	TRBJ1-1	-	TGTGCCAGCAGTTTCGTAGGGGACACTGAAGCTTTCTTT	CASSFVGDTEAFF
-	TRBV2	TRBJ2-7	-	TGTGCCAGCAGCCCAGGACTTTACGAGCAGTACTTC	CASSPGLYEQYF
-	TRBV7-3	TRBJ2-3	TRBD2	TGTGCCAGCCGAACAGCGGGGGGAGGCACAGATACGCAGTATTTT	CASRTAGGGTDTQYF
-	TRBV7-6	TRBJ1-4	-	TGTGCCAGCAGCCTCCGCCAGGGCGGGGGGGAAAAACTGTTTTTT	CASSLRQGGGEKLFF
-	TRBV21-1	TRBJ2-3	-	TGTGCCAGCCGATTCCAGGGTCGCGATACGCAGTATTTT	CASRFQGRDTQYF